One and the same sample provided the 8 T cell receptor beta chains below, sequenced in a study of blood T cell repertoires in COVID-19. The protocol was immunoSEQ multiplex PCR, while the TCRdb copy is restricted to in-frame clones and leaves out a portion. The data hold roughly 150,000 clones, with around 74% observed a single time. Source material: peripheral blood. Receptors were obtained from a woman of 80 years or more with acute or convalescent COVID-19.

The V call is TRBV5-8, the J call TRBJ2-3; TRBD2 agrees at 7 bases. From germline, CDR1 is SGHTS and CDR2 YDEGEE. V lost 2 bases to trimming and J lost 0 bases; unmatched junction nucleotides: 6. The CDR3 loop spans 16 amino acids. The CDR3 DNA reads TGTGCCAGCAGCTTTCTAGCGGTTTCTAGCACAGATACGCAGTATTTT. Its translation: CASSFLAVSSTDTQYF. Supplemented by reference TRBV5-8 and TRBJ2-3, the full variable domain reads EAGVTQSPTHLIKTRGQQATLRCSPISGHTSVYWYQQALGLGLQFLLWYDEGEERNRGNFPPRFSGRQFPNYSSELNVNALELEDSALYLCASSFLAVSSTDTQYFGPGTRLTVL.

This clone turned up a few times. The rearrangement joins TRBV10-3 to TRBJ2-1, with a possible D match to TRBD1 (6 bases). This CDR3 spans 14 amino acids. Trimming took 10 bases from V and 3 from J, leaving 16 bases between them. Germline CDR1 is ENHRY and CDR2 is SYGVKD. In nucleotides, the CDR3 is TGTGCCACAGTCCCAGGGGACCACTACAATGAGCAGTTCTTC. Its protein is CATVPGDHYNEQFF.

V usage is TRBV6-5 and J usage is TRBJ1-1, with a tentative D call TRBD1 (6 bases). In germline, CDR1 is MNHEY, CDR2 SVGAGI. The CDR3 is 15 residues long. Trimming removed 2 bases from V and 5 bases from J, with 15 bases in between. The CDR3 protein is CASSYGEQGRTEAFF. CDR3 sequence (DNA): TGTGCCAGCAGTTACGGGGAACAGGGTAGGACTGAAGCTTTCTTT.

The genes are TRBV19 and TRBJ1-1; D might be TRBD1 (5 bases). From germline, CDR1 is LNHDA and CDR2 SQIVND (reference sequence). V was trimmed by 7 bases and J by 5 bases, leaving 14 bases between them. This CDR3 spans 13 amino acids. This CDR3 is CASNPGFATEAFF. CDR3 bases: TGTGCCAGTAATCCAGGGTTCGCTACTGAAGCTTTCTTT. Drawing the rest from reference TRBV19 and TRBJ1-1, the complete variable domain is DGGITQSPKYLFRKEGQNVTLSCEQNLNHDAMYWYRQDPGQGLRLIYYSQIVNDFQKGDIAEGYSVSREKKESFPLTVTSAQKNPTAFYLCASNPGFATEAFFGQGTRLTVV.

The chain uses TRBV3-1 (or the pseudogene TRBV3-2) and TRBJ2-7; a possible D gene is TRBD2 (7 bases). There are 17 residues in the CDR3. In germline, CDR1 is LGHDT, CDR2 YNNKEL (reference sequence). V was clipped by 1 base and J by 2 bases, with 18 bases between them. CDR3 region: CASSQVAAGRGTYEQYF. The CDR3 DNA sequence: TGTGCCAGCAGCCAAGTAGCAGCGGGAAGGGGGACCTACGAGCAGTACTTC.

This clone was observed a few times. The genes are TRBV5-4 and TRBJ2-3; tentatively, D is TRBD2 (5 bases). V was cut by 3 bases and J by 1 base, with 15 bases left in between. Per germline, CDR1 SGHNT and CDR2 YYREEE (reference sequence). The CDR3 spans 16 residues. The CDR3 coding sequence is TGTGCCAGCAGCTATGACATAACCGGGGGCACAGATACGCAGTATTTT. Amino acid sequence: CASSYDITGGTDTQYF.

The rearrangement joins TRBV12-3 or TRBV12-4 to TRBJ2-1; tentatively, D is TRBD1 (5 bases). Deletions cut 5 bases from V and 8 bases from J, with 13 bases between. This CDR3 comprises 13 residues. The CDR3 bases are TGTGCCAGCAGTCCTCAGGGTTTCCATGAGCAGTTCTTC. It codes for CASSPQGFHEQFF.

The rearrangement joins TRBV27 to TRBJ1-6; 9 positions match TRBD1. There are 15 residues in the CDR3. Germline V gene lookup returns CDR1 MNHEY and CDR2 SMNVEV (reference sequence). Trimming took 5 bases from V and 9 from J; bases not matched to a gene: 8. The CDR3 spells CASSPNRGQGSPLHF. In nucleotides, the CDR3 is TGTGCCAGCAGTCCTAACAGGGGGCAGGGTTCACCCCTCCACTTT.